The rows below give T cell receptor beta chains drawn from one sample of a study of CD8 T cells in Susac syndrome. TCRdb re-called the immunoSEQ multiplex PCR reads with MiXCR, one entry per CDR3 protein. The sample has about 150,000 distinct CDR3 sequences; around 96% are singletons. Sequencing was carried out using CD4+ T cells from PBMCs. These receptor sequences come from a human donor with Susac syndrome. Both conserved end residues are part of each CDR3. The D gene is left open where the match is weak. Not all rows give a size; the values are once, few, many and, for expanded clones, a class.

d_gene	len	abundance	v_gene	j_gene	CDR3aa	CDR3nt
TRBD1	17	.	TRBV9	TRBJ1-1	CASSVGTGGGKGTEAFF	TGTGCCAGCAGCGTGGGGACAGGGGGCGGAAAGGGCACTGAAGCTTTCTTT
.	13	.	TRBV29-1	TRBJ2-1	CSSDGVQYNEQFF	TGCAGCTCTGATGGGGTTCAGTACAATGAGCAGTTCTTC
.	15	once	TRBV4-3	TRBJ1-5	CASSQDLQGGQPQHF	TGCGCCAGCAGCCAAGATTTACAGGGCGGGCAGCCCCAGCATTTT
TRBD1	13	.	TRBV10-2	TRBJ2-1	CASSESGTGEQFF	TGCGCCAGCAGTGAGTCGGGGACAGGTGAGCAGTTCTTC
TRBD2	16	.	TRBV27	TRBJ2-1	CASSLRLAGGDNEQFF	TGTGCCAGCAGCCTCCGACTAGCGGGGGGGGATAATGAGCAGTTCTTC
TRBD1	12	.	TRBV29-1	TRBJ1-5	CSVSTGEQPQHF	TGCAGCGTCTCGACAGGGGAGCAGCCCCAGCATTTT
TRBD1	16	.	TRBV20-1	TRBJ2-1	CSASSPGTGSINEQFF	TGCAGTGCTAGCTCCCCCGGGACAGGCTCCATCAATGAGCAGTTCTTC
TRBD2	14	.	TRBV20-1	TRBJ2-1	CSARLAGVVNEQFF	TGCAGTGCTAGACTAGCGGGGGTAGTTAATGAGCAGTTCTTC
TRBD1	14	few	TRBV25-1	TRBJ2-7	CASSGGQGSYEQYF	TGTGCCAGCAGTGGCGGACAGGGTTCCTACGAGCAGTACTTC
.	14	.	TRBV5-1	TRBJ2-1	CASSLGGLDNEQFF	TGCGCCAGCAGCTTAGGGGGTTTGGACAATGAGCAGTTCTTC
TRBD2	14	.	TRBV3-1	TRBJ2-7	CASSRLGTSYEQYF	TGTGCCAGCAGCCGACTGGGGACTAGCTACGAGCAGTACTTC
TRBD2	16	.	TRBV9	TRBJ2-2	CASSVAASGYTGELFF	TGTGCCAGCAGCGTAGCAGCTAGCGGATACACCGGGGAGCTGTTTTTT
.	15	once	TRBV7-7	TRBJ2-1	CASSQNTGTYNEQFF	TGTGCCAGCAGCCAAAACACCGGGACCTACAATGAGCAGTTCTTC
TRBD1	11	.	TRBV20-1	TRBJ2-3	CSADRADTQYF	TGCAGTGCTGACAGGGCAGATACGCAGTATTTT
.	14	.	TRBV24-1	TRBJ2-3	CATSDSGGSDTQYF	TGTGCCACCAGTGATTCCGGAGGGTCAGATACGCAGTATTTT
TRBD2	16	.	TRBV2	TRBJ2-1	CASRQRELAGNNEQFF	TGTGCCAGCAGACAGAGGGAACTAGCGGGGAACAATGAGCAGTTCTTC
TRBD1	15	.	TRBV12-3/TRBV12-4	TRBJ1-2	CASSSPSTGTYGYTF	TGTGCCAGCAGTTCCCCTTCGACAGGGACCTATGGCTACACCTTC
.	14	.	TRBV20-1	TRBJ2-7	CSARVGTGSYEQYF	TGCAGTGCTAGAGTTGGGACGGGGTCATACGAGCAGTACTTC
.	12	.	TRBV7-3	TRBJ2-1	CASSLSGVEQFF	TGTGCCAGCAGCTTATCAGGGGTCGAGCAGTTCTTC
.	15	.	TRBV5-4	TRBJ2-3	CASSLVVGTTDTQYF	TGTGCCAGCAGCTTGGTCGTGGGTACCACAGATACGCAGTATTTT
.	13	.	TRBV29-1	TRBJ1-6	CSAARDGNSPLHF	TGCAGCGCGGCCCGAGACGGAAATTCACCCCTCCACTTT
.	19	.	TRBV4-2	TRBJ1-5	CASSLLGRPRVYSNQPQHF	TGTGCCAGCAGCCTCCTCGGGCGGCCAAGGGTCTATAGCAATCAGCCCCAGCATTTT
TRBD1	17	.	TRBV3-1	TRBJ2-4	CASSQGIRGPAKNIQYF	TGTGCCAGCAGCCAAGGGATCAGGGGGCCAGCCAAAAACATTCAGTACTTC
.	14	few	TRBV5-1	TRBJ1-1	CASQPGTRNTEAFF	TGCGCCAGCCAGCCCGGCACTAGGAACACTGAAGCTTTCTTT
.	14	.	TRBV7-9	TRBJ1-1	CAARGVDRGTEAFF	TGTGCCGCCAGGGGTGTGGATCGCGGCACTGAAGCTTTCTTT
.	14	.	TRBV18	TRBJ2-7	CASSPPGGQAEQYF	TGTGCCAGCTCACCACCGGGGGGACAAGCCGAGCAGTACTTC
TRBD1	17	.	TRBV27	TRBJ1-2	CASSPGGGTARVYGYTF	TGTGCCAGCAGTCCGGGGGGAGGGACAGCCAGAGTCTATGGCTACACCTTC
TRBD1	20	.	TRBV4-1	TRBJ2-1	CASSQDLLDRARISYNEQFF	TGCGCCAGCAGCCAAGACCTACTTGACAGGGCCAGAATCTCCTACAATGAGCAGTTCTTC
.	10	.	TRBV29-1	TRBJ2-2	CSAYTGELFF	TGCAGCGCATACACCGGGGAGCTGTTTTTT
.	15	few	TRBV7-8	TRBJ2-6	CASSLRGRGANVLTF	TGTGCCAGCAGCTTAAGAGGTCGTGGGGCCAACGTCCTGACTTTC
.	16	.	TRBV9	TRBJ2-3	CASSGGFLPITDTQYF	TGTGCCAGCAGCGGGGGGTTCCTACCAATCACAGATACGCAGTATTTT
.	15	.	TRBV6-5	TRBJ2-7	CASSGVLARPYEQYF	TGTGCCAGCAGCGGCGTTTTGGCGAGGCCTTACGAGCAGTACTTC
.	15	once	TRBV14	TRBJ2-7	CASSQNSLSSYEQYF	TGTGCCAGCAGCCAGAATAGCCTGAGCTCCTACGAGCAGTACTTC
.	14	.	TRBV19	TRBJ2-2	CASSIGGGTGELFF	TGTGCCAGTAGTATCGGTGGCGGCACCGGGGAGCTGTTTTTT
.	10	once	TRBV29-1	TRBJ1-2	CSVGVPFLTF	TGCAGCGTTGGGGTGCCCTTCCTCACCTTC
.	15	.	TRBV9	TRBJ2-1	CASSVVQGPYNEQFF	TGTGCCAGCAGCGTAGTTCAGGGGCCCTACAATGAGCAGTTCTTC
.	17	.	TRBV23-1	TRBJ2-2	CASSQSSLCRETGELFF	TGCGCCAGCAGTCAAAGCTCACTTTGTAGGGAAACCGGGGAGCTGTTTTTT
TRBD2	16	.	TRBV7-2	TRBJ2-7	CASSRTSGARKYEQYF	TGTGCCAGCAGCAGGACTAGCGGGGCCCGAAAATACGAGCAGTACTTC
TRBD2	14	once	TRBV12-3/TRBV12-4	TRBJ2-3	CASTGLAGPDTQYF	TGTGCCAGCACCGGACTAGCGGGCCCAGATACGCAGTATTTT
.	15	.	TRBV5-4	TRBJ1-5	CASSPDPGTNQPQHF	TGTGCCAGCAGCCCTGACCCCGGCACCAATCAGCCCCAGCATTTT
.	14	.	TRBV11-2	TRBJ2-5	CASSLGEWRETQYF	TGTGCCAGCAGCTTAGGGGAGTGGCGAGAGACCCAGTACTTC
.	15	.	TRBV5-8	TRBJ2-6	CASSFRVSGANVLTF	TGTGCCAGCAGCTTCCGGGTCTCTGGGGCCAACGTCCTGACTTTC
TRBD1	15	.	TRBV12-3/TRBV12-4	TRBJ1-5	CASSPPGQGAQPQHF	TGTGCCAGCAGCCCACCCGGACAGGGGGCTCAGCCCCAGCATTTT